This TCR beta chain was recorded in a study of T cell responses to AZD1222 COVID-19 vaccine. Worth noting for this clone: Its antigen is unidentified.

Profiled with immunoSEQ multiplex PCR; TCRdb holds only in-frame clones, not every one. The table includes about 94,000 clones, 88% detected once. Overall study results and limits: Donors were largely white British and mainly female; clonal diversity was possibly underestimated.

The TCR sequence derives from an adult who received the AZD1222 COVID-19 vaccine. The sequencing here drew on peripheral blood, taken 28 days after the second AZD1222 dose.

The CDR3 loop is CASRLVENTGELFF. The DNA for the CDR3 is TGTGCCAGCCGTTTGGTCGAAAACACCGGGGAGCTGTTTTTT. The rearrangement uses TRBV6-4 and TRBJ2-2; D call uncertain. This CDR3 contains 14 residues. Germline CDR1 MRHNA, CDR2 SNTAGT. V was trimmed by 8 bases and J by 2 bases, leaving 12 bases between them.